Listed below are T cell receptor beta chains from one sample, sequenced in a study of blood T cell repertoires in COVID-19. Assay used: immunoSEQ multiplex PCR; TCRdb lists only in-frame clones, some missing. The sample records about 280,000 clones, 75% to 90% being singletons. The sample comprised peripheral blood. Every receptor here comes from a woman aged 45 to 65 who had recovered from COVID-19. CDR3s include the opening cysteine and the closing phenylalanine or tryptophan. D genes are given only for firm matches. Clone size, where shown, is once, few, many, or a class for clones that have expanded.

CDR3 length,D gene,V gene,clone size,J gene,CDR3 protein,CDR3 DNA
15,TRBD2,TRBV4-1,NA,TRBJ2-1,CASMTKREGNNEQFF,TGCGCCAGCATGACTAAGCGGGAGGGTAACAATGAGCAGTTCTTC
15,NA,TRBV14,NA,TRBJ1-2,CASSQVATPNYGYTF,TGTGCCAGCAGCCAAGTTGCGACACCCAACTATGGCTACACCTTC
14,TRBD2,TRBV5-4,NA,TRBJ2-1,CASSLSSGRHEQFF,TGTGCCAGCAGCTTGTCTAGCGGGAGGCATGAGCAGTTCTTC
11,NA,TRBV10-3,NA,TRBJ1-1,CAISARGEAFF,TGTGCCATCAGTGCCCGGGGTGAAGCTTTCTTT
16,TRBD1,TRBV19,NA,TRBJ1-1,CASKEQGGLLGTEAFF,TGTGCCAGTAAGGAGCAGGGGGGATTGTTGGGCACTGAAGCTTTCTTT
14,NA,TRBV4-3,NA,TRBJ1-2,CASSQHRVSYGYTF,TGCGCCAGCAGCCAACACAGGGTCAGCTATGGCTACACCTTC
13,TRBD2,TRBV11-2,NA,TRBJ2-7,CASGQRESYEQYF,TGTGCCAGCGGTCAGCGGGAGTCCTACGAGCAGTACTTC
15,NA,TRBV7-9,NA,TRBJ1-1,CASSSPLTGNTEAFF,TGTGCCAGCAGCTCCCCATTGACAGGGAACACTGAAGCTTTCTTT
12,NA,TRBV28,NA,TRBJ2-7,CASNAFRDEQYF,TGTGCCAGCAACGCTTTCAGGGACGAGCAGTACTTC
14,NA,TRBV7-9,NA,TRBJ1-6,CASSLAGDNSPLHF,TGTGCCAGCAGCTTAGCAGGGGATAATTCACCCCTCCACTTT
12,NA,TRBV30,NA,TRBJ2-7,CAWSLTAYEQYF,TGTGCCTGGAGTCTGACAGCCTACGAGCAGTACTTC
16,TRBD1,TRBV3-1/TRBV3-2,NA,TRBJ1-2,CASSRGQAFLYYGYTF,TGTGCCAGCAGCCGGGGACAGGCTTTTTTGTACTATGGCTATACCTTC
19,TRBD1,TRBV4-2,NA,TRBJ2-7,CASSHRLGVSDRFSYEQYF,TGTGCCAGCAGTCATCGCTTGGGGGTTTCGGACAGGTTTTCCTACGAGCAGTACTTC
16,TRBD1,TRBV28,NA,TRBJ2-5,CASSRGQGVRQETQYF,TGTGCCAGCAGCCGCGGACAGGGGGTAAGGCAAGAGACCCAGTACTTC
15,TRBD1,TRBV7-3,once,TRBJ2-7,CASSPAGQGSYEQYF,TGTGCCAGCAGCCCCGCGGGACAGGGCTCCTACGAGCAGTACTTC
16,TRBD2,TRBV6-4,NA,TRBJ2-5,CASSDLQEGRGETQYF,TGTGCCAGCAGTGACTTGCAGGAGGGGAGGGGAGAGACCCAGTACTTC
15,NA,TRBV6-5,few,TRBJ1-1,CASTPGGRMNTEAFF,TGTGCCAGCACCCCGGGGGGCCGGATGAACACTGAAGCTTTCTTT
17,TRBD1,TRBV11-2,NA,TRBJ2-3,CASSSLPGQGGADTQYF,TGTGCCAGCAGCTCATTACCGGGACAGGGGGGCGCAGATACGCAGTATTTT
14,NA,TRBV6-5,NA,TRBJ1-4,CASSPSVTNEKLFF,TGTGCCAGCAGTCCCTCCGTGACTAATGAAAAACTGTTTTTT
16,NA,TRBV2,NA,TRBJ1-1,CASTPRAEGRDTEAFF,TGTGCCAGCACCCCGAGGGCCGAGGGAAGGGACACTGAAGCTTTCTTT
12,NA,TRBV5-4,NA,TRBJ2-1,CASRGSVNEQFF,TGTGCCAGCAGAGGTAGCGTGAATGAGCAGTTCTTC
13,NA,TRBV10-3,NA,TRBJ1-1,CATRGTMNTEAFF,TGTGCCACCCGGGGGACTATGAACACTGAAGCTTTCTTT
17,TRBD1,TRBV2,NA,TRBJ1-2,CASSELIHRGQSYGYTF,TGTGCCAGCAGTGAACTAATACACAGGGGGCAGAGCTATGGCTACACCTTC
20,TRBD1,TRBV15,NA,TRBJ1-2,CATSRDIPGQIFPLGVGYTF,TGTGCCACCAGCAGAGACATACCGGGACAGATCTTCCCCCTTGGCGTTGGCTACACCTTC
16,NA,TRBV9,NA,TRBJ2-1,CASSPARQGVYGEQFF,TGTGCCAGCAGCCCTGCCCGGCAGGGTGTCTACGGTGAGCAGTTCTTC
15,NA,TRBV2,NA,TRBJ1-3,CASRLAGISGNTIYF,TGTGCCAGCAGGTTAGCGGGCATCTCTGGAAACACCATATATTTT
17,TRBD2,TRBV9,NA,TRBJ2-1,CASSPRILGGRVNEQFF,TGTGCCAGCTCCCCTCGGATCCTTGGCGGGAGGGTCAATGAGCAGTTCTTC
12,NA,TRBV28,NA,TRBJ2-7,CASTMERDEQYF,TGTGCCAGCACCATGGAGAGGGACGAGCAGTACTTC
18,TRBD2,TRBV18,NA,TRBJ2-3,CASSALPLGGSFGDTQYF,TGTGCCAGCTCAGCCCTTCCTCTGGGCGGGAGCTTCGGGGATACGCAGTATTTT
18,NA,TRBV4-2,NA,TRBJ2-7,CASSLGRRGREPSYEQYF,TGTGCCAGCAGCCTAGGTCGCAGGGGGCGGGAGCCCTCCTACGAGCAGTACTTC
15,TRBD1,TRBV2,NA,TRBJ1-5,CASSYNGQGYQPQHF,TGTGCCAGCAGTTATAATGGACAGGGTTATCAGCCCCAGCATTTT